The present T cell receptor beta chain was sequenced within a study of cytomegalovirus exposure and HLA in healthy donors. For the study at large: In an earlier analysis, 90 million to 130 million unique TCR beta sequences were found from some 180 million T cells. Study-level results: Later analysis identified around 15,000 TCR beta sequences associated with HLA alleles, using a false discovery rate threshold of 0.05.

The PCR had 60 Vbeta and 13 Jbeta primers. Libraries were prepared by immunoSEQ multiplex PCR; TCRdb keeps only in-frame clonotypes and omits some of them. The table records 110,000 or so clones, about 70% of them present only once. With respect to this clone: What it binds is not known.

V lost 5 bases to trimming and J lost 2 bases; unmatched junction nucleotides: 5. The CDR3 consists of 15 residues. The germline CDR1 and CDR2 sequences are MNHNS and SASEGT. This sequence joins TRBV6-1 and TRBJ2-1; 8 bases line up with TRBD1. The sequenced material came from PBMCs. This sequence was found in a young man in good health and CMV-seronegative. Here the CDR3 DNA reads TGTGCCAGCAGTCCCGGACAGGGAACCTACAATGAGCAGTTCTTC. Amino acid sequence: CASSPGQGTYNEQFF.